This T cell receptor (beta chain) appears in the sequencing data of a study of blood T cell repertoires in COVID-19. Study information: From T cells, B-cell-depleted T cells, or PBMCs came the material, which was cDNA or gDNA.

The sample holds a few counts of this clone. Profiled with immunoSEQ multiplex PCR; TCRdb holds only in-frame clones, not every one. The data contain 270,000 or so clones, more than 70% of them singletons. Looked up from germline, CDR1 is SGHTA and CDR2 is FQGNSA. This CDR3 region has 17 residues. V was trimmed by 1 base and J by 5 bases, leaving 15 bases between them. This sequence originates from a woman under 30 with acute or convalescent COVID-19. This rearrangement joins TRBV7-2 to TRBJ1-6; D is unresolved. Sequenced material: peripheral blood. Written as DNA, the CDR3 is TGTGCCAGCAGCTTAGTTTCCGTCACACCCAATAATTCACCCCTCCACTTT. Its translation is CASSLVSVTPNNSPLHF.